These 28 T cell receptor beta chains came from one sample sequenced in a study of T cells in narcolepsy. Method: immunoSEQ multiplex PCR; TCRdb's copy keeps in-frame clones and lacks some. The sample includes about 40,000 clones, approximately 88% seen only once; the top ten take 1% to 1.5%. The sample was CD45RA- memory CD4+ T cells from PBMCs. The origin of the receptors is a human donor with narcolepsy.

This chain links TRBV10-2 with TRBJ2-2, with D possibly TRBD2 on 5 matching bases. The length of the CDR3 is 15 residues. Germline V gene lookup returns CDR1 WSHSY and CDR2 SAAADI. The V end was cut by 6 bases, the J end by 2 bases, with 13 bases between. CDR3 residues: CASRGRESNTGELFF. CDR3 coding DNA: TGCGCCAGCAGGGGGAGAGAAAGCAACACCGGGGAGCTGTTTTTT.

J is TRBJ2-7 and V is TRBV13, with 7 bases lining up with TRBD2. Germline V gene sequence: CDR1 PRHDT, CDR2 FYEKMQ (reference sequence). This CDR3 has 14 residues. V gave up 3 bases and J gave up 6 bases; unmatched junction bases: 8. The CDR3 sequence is CASSLAGDALEQYF. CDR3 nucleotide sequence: TGTGCCAGCAGCTTGGCGGGAGACGCTCTCGAGCAGTACTTC.

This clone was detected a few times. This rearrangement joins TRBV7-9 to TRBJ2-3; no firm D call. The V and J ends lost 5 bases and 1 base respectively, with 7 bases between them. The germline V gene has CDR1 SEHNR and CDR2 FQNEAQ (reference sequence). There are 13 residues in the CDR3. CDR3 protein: CASSQSGTDTQYF. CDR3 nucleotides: TGTGCCAGCAGCCAATCAGGCACAGATACGCAGTATTTT. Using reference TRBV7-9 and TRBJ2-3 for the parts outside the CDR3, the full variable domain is DTGVSQNPRHKITKRGQNVTFRCDPISEHNRLYWYRQTLGQGPEFLTYFQNEAQLEKSRLLSDRFSAERPKGSFSTLEIQRTEQGDSAMYLCASSQSGTDTQYFGPGTRLTVL.

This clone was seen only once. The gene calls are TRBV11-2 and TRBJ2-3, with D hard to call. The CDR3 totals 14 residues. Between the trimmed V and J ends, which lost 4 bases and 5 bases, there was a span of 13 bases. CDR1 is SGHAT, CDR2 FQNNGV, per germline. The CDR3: CASSSQRREDTQYF. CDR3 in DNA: TGTGCCAGCAGCTCCCAAAGGCGCGAAGATACGCAGTATTTT.

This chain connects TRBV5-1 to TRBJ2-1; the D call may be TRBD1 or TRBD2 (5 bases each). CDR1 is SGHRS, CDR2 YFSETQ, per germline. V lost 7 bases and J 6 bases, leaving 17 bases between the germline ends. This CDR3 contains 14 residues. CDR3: CASSTSRAGNEQFF. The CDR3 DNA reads TGCGCCAGCTCCACAAGCAGGGCGGGCAATGAGCAGTTCTTC.

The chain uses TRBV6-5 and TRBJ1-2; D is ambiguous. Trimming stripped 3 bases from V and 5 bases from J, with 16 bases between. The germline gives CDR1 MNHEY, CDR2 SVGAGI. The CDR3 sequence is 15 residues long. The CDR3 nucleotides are TGTGCCAGCAGTTATACGAAACGGGGTTCGTATGGCTACACCTTC. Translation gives CASSYTKRGSYGYTF.

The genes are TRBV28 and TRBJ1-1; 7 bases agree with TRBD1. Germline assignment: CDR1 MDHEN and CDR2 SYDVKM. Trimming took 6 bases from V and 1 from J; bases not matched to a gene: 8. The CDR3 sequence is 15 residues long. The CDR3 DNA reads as TGTGCCAGCAGGGAACGAGGGGGCAGGAACACTGAAGCTTTCTTT. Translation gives CASRERGGRNTEAFF.

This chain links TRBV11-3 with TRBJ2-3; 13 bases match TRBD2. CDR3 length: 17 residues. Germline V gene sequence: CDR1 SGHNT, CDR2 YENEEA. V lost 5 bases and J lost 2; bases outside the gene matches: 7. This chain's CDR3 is CASSGAGTSGATDTQYF. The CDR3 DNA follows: TGTGCCAGCAGCGGAGCCGGGACTAGCGGGGCCACAGATACGCAGTATTTT.

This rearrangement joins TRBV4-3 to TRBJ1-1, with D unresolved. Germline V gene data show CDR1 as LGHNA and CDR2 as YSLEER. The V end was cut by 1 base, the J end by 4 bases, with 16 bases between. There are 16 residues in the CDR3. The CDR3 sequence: CASSQVALLGGTEAFF. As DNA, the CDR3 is TGCGCCAGCAGCCAAGTGGCCCTCCTTGGTGGCACTGAAGCTTTCTTT.

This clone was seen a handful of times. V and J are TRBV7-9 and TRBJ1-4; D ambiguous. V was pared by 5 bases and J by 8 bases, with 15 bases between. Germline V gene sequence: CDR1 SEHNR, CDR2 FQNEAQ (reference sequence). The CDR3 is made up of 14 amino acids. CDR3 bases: TGTGCCAGCAGCGTACGGACGGATATAGAAAAACTGTTTTTT. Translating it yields CASSVRTDIEKLFF.

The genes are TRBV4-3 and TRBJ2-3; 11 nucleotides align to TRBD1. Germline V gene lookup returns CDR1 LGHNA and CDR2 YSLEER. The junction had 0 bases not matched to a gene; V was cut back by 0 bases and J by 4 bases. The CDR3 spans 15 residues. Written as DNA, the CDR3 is TGCGCCAGCAGCCAAGAGGGACAGGGGGCAGATACGCAGTATTTT. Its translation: CASSQEGQGADTQYF.

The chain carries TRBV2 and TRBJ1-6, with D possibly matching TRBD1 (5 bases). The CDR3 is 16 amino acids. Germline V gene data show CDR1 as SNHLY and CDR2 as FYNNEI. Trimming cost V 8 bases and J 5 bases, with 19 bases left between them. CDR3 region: CASARSGTLNNSPLHF. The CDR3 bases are TGTGCCAGCGCGCGCTCGGGGACCCTTAATAATTCACCCCTCCACTTT. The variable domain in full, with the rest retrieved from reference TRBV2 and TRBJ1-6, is EPEVTQTPSHQVTQMGQEVILRCVPISNHLYFYWYRQILGQKVEFLVSFYNNEISEKSEIFDDQFSVERPDGSNFTLKIRSTKLEDSAMYFCASARSGTLNNSPLHFGNGTRLTVT.

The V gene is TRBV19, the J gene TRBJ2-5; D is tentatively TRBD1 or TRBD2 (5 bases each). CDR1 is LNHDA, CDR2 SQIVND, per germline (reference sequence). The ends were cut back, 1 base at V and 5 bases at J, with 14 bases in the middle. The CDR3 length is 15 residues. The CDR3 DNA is TGTGCCAGTAGTATAGGACAGAGGGTAGGGGAGACCCAGTACTTC. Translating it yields CASSIGQRVGETQYF.

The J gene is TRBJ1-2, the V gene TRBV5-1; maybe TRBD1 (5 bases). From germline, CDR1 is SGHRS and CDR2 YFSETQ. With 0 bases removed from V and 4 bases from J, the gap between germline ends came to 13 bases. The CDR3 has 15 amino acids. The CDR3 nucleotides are TGCGCCAGCAGCTTGGGGCTCCGGGACGCCTATGGCTACACCTTC. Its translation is CASSLGLRDAYGYTF.

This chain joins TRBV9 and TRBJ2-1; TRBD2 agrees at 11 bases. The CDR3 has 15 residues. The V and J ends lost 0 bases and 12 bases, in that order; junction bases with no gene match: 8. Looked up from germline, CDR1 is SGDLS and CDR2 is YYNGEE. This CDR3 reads CASSVDSGRASRQFF. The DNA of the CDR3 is TGTGCCAGCAGCGTAGATAGCGGGAGGGCTTCAAGGCAGTTCTTC.

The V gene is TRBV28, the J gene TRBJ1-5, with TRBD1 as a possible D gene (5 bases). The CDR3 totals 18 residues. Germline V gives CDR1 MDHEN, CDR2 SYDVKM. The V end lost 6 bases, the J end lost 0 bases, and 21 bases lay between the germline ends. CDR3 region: CASRRDSGRGDSNQPQHF. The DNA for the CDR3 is TGTGCCAGCAGGCGGGACTCTGGGCGCGGGGATAGCAATCAGCCCCAGCATTTT.

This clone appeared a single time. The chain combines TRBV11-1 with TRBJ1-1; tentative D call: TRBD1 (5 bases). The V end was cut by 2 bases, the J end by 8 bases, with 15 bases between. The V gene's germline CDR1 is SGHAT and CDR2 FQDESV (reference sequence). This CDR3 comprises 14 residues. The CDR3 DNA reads TGTGCCAGCAGCTTACTGGGGGGATCGGCGGAAGCTTTCTTT. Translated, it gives CASSLLGGSAEAFF.

CDR3 DNA: TGTGCCTGGAAGGGCGGGAGGTCCTACAATGAGCAGTTCTTC. Protein sequence: CAWKGGRSYNEQFF. The rearrangement uses TRBV30 and TRBJ2-1; 8 bases are a match to TRBD2. The germline V gene encodes CDR1 GTSNPN and CDR2 SVGIG (reference sequence). J lost 1 base, V lost 4 bases, and 3 bases had no gene match. The CDR3 runs to 14 residues.

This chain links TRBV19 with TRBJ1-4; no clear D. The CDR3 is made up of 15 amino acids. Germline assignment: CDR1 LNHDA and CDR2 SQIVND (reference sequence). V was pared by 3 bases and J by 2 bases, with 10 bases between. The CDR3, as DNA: TGTGCCAGTAGTATTCCCAGAGGCACTAATGAAAAACTGTTTTTT. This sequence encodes CASSIPRGTNEKLFF. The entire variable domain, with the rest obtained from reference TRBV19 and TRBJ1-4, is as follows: DGGITQSPKYLFRKEGQNVTLSCEQNLNHDAMYWYRQDPGQGLRLIYYSQIVNDFQKGDIAEGYSVSREKKESFPLTVTSAQKNPTAFYLCASSIPRGTNEKLFFGSGTQLSVL.

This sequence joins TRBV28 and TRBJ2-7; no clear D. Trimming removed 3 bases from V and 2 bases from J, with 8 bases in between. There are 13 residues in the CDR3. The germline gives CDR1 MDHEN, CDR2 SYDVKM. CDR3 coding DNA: TGTGCCAGCAGTTTTTCCACCGCCTACGAGCAGTACTTC. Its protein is CASSFSTAYEQYF.

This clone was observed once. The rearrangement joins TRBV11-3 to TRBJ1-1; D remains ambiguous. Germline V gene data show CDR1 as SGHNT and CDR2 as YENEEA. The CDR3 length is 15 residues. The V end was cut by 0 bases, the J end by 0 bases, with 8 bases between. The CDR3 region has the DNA TGTGCCAGCAGCTTAGATCTACAGATGAACACTGAAGCTTTCTTT. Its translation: CASSLDLQMNTEAFF.

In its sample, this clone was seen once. In DNA form, the CDR3 reads TGTGCCAGCAGCAGGGTCGCTAGCGGAGGGAACAATGAGCAGTTCTTC. Encoded protein: CASSRVASGGNNEQFF. The rearrangement uses TRBV9 and TRBJ2-1; TRBD2 agrees at 7 bases. The CDR3 is 16 residues long. In germline, CDR1 is SGDLS, CDR2 YYNGEE. J lost 5 bases, V lost 4 bases, and 12 bases had no gene match.

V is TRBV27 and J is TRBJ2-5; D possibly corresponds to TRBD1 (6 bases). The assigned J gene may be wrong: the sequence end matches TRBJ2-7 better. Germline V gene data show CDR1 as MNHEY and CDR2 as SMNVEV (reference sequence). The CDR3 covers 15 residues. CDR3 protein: CASSLWPRGDGEQYF. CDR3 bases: TGTGCCAGCAGTTTATGGCCCAGGGGAGACGGCGAGCAGTACTTC.

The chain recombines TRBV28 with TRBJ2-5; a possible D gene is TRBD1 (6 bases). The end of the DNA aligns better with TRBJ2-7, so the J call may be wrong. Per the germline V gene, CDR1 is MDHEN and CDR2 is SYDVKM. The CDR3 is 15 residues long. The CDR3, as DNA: TGTGCCAGCAGTCCTACGGGACAAGGCTCCTACGAGCAGTACTTC. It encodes CASSPTGQGSYEQYF.

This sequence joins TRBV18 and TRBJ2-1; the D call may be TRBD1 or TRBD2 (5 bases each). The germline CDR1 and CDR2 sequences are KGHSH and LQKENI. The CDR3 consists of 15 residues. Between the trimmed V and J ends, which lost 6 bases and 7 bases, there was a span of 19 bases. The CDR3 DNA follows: TGTGCCAGCTCGGAGGACATGCTTAGGGATAATGAGCAGTTCTTC. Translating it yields CASSEDMLRDNEQFF.

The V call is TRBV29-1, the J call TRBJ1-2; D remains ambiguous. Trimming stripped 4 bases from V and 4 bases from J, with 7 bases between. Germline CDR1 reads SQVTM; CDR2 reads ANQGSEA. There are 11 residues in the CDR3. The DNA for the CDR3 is TGCAGCGTTGTAGATTCCTATGGCTACACCTTC. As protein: CSVVDSYGYTF.

The CDR3 DNA reads as TGCGCCAGCAGCCCCCCCGGGCAGTCGGGCACTGAAGCTTTCTTT. Translated: CASSPPGQSGTEAFF. The chain uses TRBV4-1 and TRBJ1-1; D gene unclear. This CDR3 contains 15 residues. The V gene's germline CDR1 is MGHRA and CDR2 YSYEKL. V dropped 4 bases and J dropped 4 bases, with 16 bases sitting between them.

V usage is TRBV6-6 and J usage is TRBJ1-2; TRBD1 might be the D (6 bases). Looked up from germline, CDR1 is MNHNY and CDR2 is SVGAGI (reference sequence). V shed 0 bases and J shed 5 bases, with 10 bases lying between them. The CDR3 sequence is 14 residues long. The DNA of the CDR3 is TGTGCCAGCAGTTACTCCGGACAGAGATATGGCTACACCTTC. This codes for CASSYSGQRYGYTF.